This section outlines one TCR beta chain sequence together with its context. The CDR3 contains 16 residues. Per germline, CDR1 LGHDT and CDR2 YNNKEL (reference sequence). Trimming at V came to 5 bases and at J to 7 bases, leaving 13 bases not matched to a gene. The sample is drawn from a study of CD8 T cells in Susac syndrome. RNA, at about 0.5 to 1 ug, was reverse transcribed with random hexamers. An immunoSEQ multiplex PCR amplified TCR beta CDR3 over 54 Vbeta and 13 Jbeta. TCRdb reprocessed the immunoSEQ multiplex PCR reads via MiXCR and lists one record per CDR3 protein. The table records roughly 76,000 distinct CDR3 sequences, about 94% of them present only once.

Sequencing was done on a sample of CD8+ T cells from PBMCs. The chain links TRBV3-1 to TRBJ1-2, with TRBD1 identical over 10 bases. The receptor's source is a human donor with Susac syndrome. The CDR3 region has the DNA TGTGCCAGCAGCTATACCGCTGACAGGGGGCGGGGTGGCTACACCTTC. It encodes CASSYTADRGRGGYTF.